This TCR beta chain appears in the sequencing data of a study of T cell changes during pregnancy in multiple sclerosis. TCRdb's table, derived via immunoSEQ multiplex PCR, lists solely in-frame clones and lacks some. Of approximately 53,000 clones listed, 90% are singletons. The CDR3 is 16 amino acids. CDR1 and CDR2 (germline): GTSNPN, SVGIG (reference sequence). Trimming took 3 bases from V and 5 from J, leaving 17 bases between them. The source was peripheral blood, collected after pregnancy. This sequence joins TRBV30 and TRBJ1-6; D is undetermined. This clonotype was sampled from a female donor in good health, enrolled as a control in a pregnancy study. The chain's CDR3 is CAWSSGGQSDNSPLHF. The DNA of the CDR3 is TGTGCCTGGAGCTCCGGCGGGCAGTCCGATAATTCACCCCTCCACTTT.